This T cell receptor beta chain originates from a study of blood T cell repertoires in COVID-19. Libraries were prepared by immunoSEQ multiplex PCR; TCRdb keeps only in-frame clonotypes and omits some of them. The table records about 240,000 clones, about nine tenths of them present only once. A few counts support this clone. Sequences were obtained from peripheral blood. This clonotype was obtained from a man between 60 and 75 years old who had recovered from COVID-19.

The CDR3 here is CASSRTGFEQFF. DNA for the CDR3: TGTGCCAGCAGTCGAACAGGGTTTGAGCAGTTCTTC. This rearrangement joins TRBV12-3 or TRBV12-4 to TRBJ2-1; weak D call: TRBD1 (6 bases). The CDR3 has 12 amino acids. V was shortened by 5 bases and J by 9 bases, with 11 bases between the two germline ends.